These T cell receptor beta chains were read from a single sample in a study of OX40 agonist ivuxolimab in advanced cancers. Sequenced by immunoSEQ multiplex PCR; TCRdb stores in-frame clones only, minus some. The data show about 79,000 clones, under 85% seen once. Sample: CD4+ or CD8+ T cells sorted from blood, taken in a trial of the OX40 agonist ivuxolimab. The receptors stem from an adult with an advanced solid tumor such as melanoma, head and neck, liver or kidney cancer. CDR3s include the opening cysteine and the closing phenylalanine or tryptophan. The D gene is left open where the match is weak. Clone sizes are given selectively: once, few, many, or a class where the clone is expanded.

clone size,D gene,V gene,J gene,CDR3 protein,CDR3 DNA
.,TRBD1,TRBV7-2,TRBJ1-2,CASRSGGSVYGYTF,TGTGCCAGCAGGTCAGGGGGCAGCGTCTATGGCTACACCTTC
.,.,TRBV6-5,TRBJ2-5,CASKRETQYF,TGTGCCAGCAAGCGGGAGACCCAGTACTTC
once,TRBD1,TRBV6-6,TRBJ1-6,CASVSGGANSPLHF,TGTGCCAGCGTATCAGGGGGGGCTAATTCACCCCTCCACTTT
once,.,TRBV5-1,TRBJ2-6,CASSFYSATSGANVLTF,TGCGCCAGCAGCTTTTACAGTGCCACCTCTGGGGCCAACGTCCTGACTTTC
.,.,TRBV4-1,TRBJ2-2,CASSQGAGAGEFGELFF,TGCGCCAGCAGCCAAGGAGCCGGGGCTGGTGAGTTCGGGGAGCTGTTTTTT
.,.,TRBV15,TRBJ2-1,CATSSIADKNYNEQFF,TGTGCCACCAGCTCCATAGCAGATAAAAATTACAATGAGCAGTTCTTC
.,.,TRBV11-3,TRBJ2-2,CASSLDQGNTGELFF,TGTGCCAGCAGCTTAGACCAGGGGAACACCGGGGAGCTGTTTTTT
once,.,TRBV28,TRBJ2-2,CATSDREINTGELFF,TGTGCCACCTCAGACCGGGAAATAAACACCGGGGAGCTGTTTTTT
few,.,TRBV6-4,TRBJ1-2,CASSLQAGLNYGYTF,TGTGCCAGCAGTCTACAGGCGGGTCTTAACTATGGCTACACCTTC
few,TRBD2,TRBV4-3,TRBJ2-6,CASSQRTSGSGANVLTF,TGCGCCAGCAGCCAAAGGACTAGCGGCTCTGGGGCCAACGTCCTGACTTTC
.,.,TRBV28,TRBJ2-7,CASSLLLASSEQYF,TGTGCCAGCAGTTTACTTTTGGCGAGTTCGGAGCAGTACTTC
.,TRBD2,TRBV28,TRBJ2-7,CASRPGGYEQYF,TGTGCCAGCAGACCGGGGGGTTACGAGCAGTACTTC
.,.,TRBV7-9,TRBJ2-5,CASSLAPYMKQYF,TGTGCCAGCAGCTTAGCTCCGTATATGAAGCAGTACTTC
once,.,TRBV27,TRBJ2-1,CASSLAGFNEQFF,TGTGCCAGCAGTTTAGCGGGGTTCAATGAGCAGTTCTTC
once,TRBD1,TRBV7-2,TRBJ2-7,CASSLVQGAAYEQYF,TGTGCCAGCAGCTTAGTTCAGGGGGCGGCCTACGAGCAGTACTTC
.,TRBD2,TRBV4-3,TRBJ2-3,CASSRSGLAGDLFSTDTQYF,TGCGCCAGCAGCCGGTCGGGACTAGCGGGAGATTTGTTTAGCACAGATACGCAGTATTTT
.,.,TRBV27,TRBJ2-7,CASSSGTTYEQYF,TGTGCCAGCAGTTCAGGGACGACCTACGAGCAGTACTTC
.,.,TRBV7-3,TRBJ2-2,CASSLDENGELFF,TGTGCCAGCAGCTTAGATGAAAACGGGGAGCTGTTTTTT
.,.,TRBV19,TRBJ2-2,CASSRHLQGELFF,TGTGCCAGTAGTAGGCATTTACAGGGGGAGCTGTTTTTT
few,.,TRBV5-6,TRBJ2-7,CASSLTTGSDTGYEQYF,TGTGCCAGCAGCTTGACCACAGGGTCTGATACGGGATACGAGCAGTACTTC
.,.,TRBV28,TRBJ2-7,CASSPGPSYYEQYF,TGTGCCAGCAGCCCGGGACCGAGTTACTACGAGCAGTACTTC
.,.,TRBV6-1,TRBJ1-2,CASGGTHRYGYTF,TGTGCCAGCGGAGGGACACACCGCTATGGCTACACCTTC
.,.,TRBV19,TRBJ2-7,CASSLALPGSYEQYF,TGTGCCAGTAGTCTAGCCCTCCCAGGCTCCTACGAGCAGTACTTC